The clone carrying this TCR beta chain has only one observation. Random hexamers primed reverse transcription of about 0.45 to 1 ug RNA. Amplification of TCR beta CDR3 across 54 Vbeta and 13 Jbeta was performed with immunoSEQ multiplex PCR. One entry per CDR3 protein, called by TCRdb with MiXCR from the immunoSEQ multiplex PCR reads. The data hold 250,000 to 300,000 distinct CDR3 sequences, with more than 75% observed a single time. The data originate from a study of CD8 T cells in Susac syndrome. The CDR3 runs 15 residues. Germline assignment: CDR1 SEHNR and CDR2 FQNEAQ (reference sequence). V shed 4 bases, J shed 4 bases, and the junction held 5 bases outside the gene matches.

The chain combines TRBV7-9 with TRBJ2-1, with 9 bases lining up with TRBD2. The TCR originated in a human donor with multiple sclerosis. The material sequenced was CD8+ T cells from PBMCs. CDR3 nucleotide sequence: TGTGCCAGCAGCTACACTAGCGGGTCGTACAATGAGCAGTTCTTC. Protein: CASSYTSGSYNEQFF.